A single sample is the source of the 25 T cell receptor beta chains below, sequenced in a study of cytomegalovirus exposure and HLA in healthy donors. Primers for the PCR totalled 60 Vbeta and 13 Jbeta. Profiled with immunoSEQ multiplex PCR; TCRdb holds only in-frame clones, not every one. The sample lists roughly 90,000 clones; about 88% were seen once. Sequenced material: PBMCs. The receptors derive from a man aged 18-30 years in good health and CMV-seronegative.

The J gene is TRBJ1-2, the V gene TRBV30, with a weak D call TRBD1 (6 bases). The CDR3 length is 15 residues. Germline values: CDR1 GTSNPN, CDR2 SVGIG (reference sequence). Trimming stripped 7 bases from V and 1 base from J, with 19 bases between. In DNA, the CDR3 is TGTGCCTCCGATCCAGACACAGGGAGTAACTATGGCTACACCTTC. It codes for CASDPDTGSNYGYTF.

This clone was seen more than once but under ten times. This chain links TRBV5-5 with TRBJ1-3; a possible D gene is TRBD1 (6 bases). The CDR3 has 15 amino acids. Germline V gene data show CDR1 as SGHKS and CDR2 as YYEKEE (reference sequence). Trimming cost V 4 bases and J 0 bases, with 11 bases left between them. CDR3 sequence (DNA): TGTGCCAGCAGCCTAGACAGGAGCTCTGGAAACACCATATATTTT. It encodes CASSLDRSSGNTIYF.

This chain uses TRBV27 with TRBJ1-2, with D perhaps TRBD1 (6 bases). The CDR3 sequence is 15 residues long. The germline V and J ends were trimmed by 6 bases and 6 bases, with 20 bases remaining between them. The germline gives CDR1 MNHEY, CDR2 SMNVEV (reference sequence). In DNA, the CDR3 is TGTGCCAGCAGCCCACTCGACACAGGGTGGGATGGCTACACCTTC. It encodes CASSPLDTGWDGYTF.

V gene TRBV5-4 combines with J gene TRBJ1-1, with TRBD1 identical over 9 bases. The CDR3 length is 13 residues. In germline, CDR1 is SGHNT, CDR2 YYREEE (reference sequence). The ends lost 4 bases at V and 5 bases at J; junction bases unmatched: 3. CDR3 region: CASSVDRGTEAFF. The CDR3 DNA reads TGTGCCAGCAGCGTAGACAGGGGGACTGAAGCTTTCTTT.

This CDR3 is CASSALEIRGDSNQPQHF. CDR3 DNA sequence: TGTGCCAGCAGCGCCCTCGAGATCAGGGGGGATAGCAATCAGCCCCAGCATTTT. The J gene is TRBJ1-5, the V gene TRBV2, with 7 bases aligning to TRBD1. Per the germline V gene, CDR1 is SNHLY and CDR2 is FYNNEI. Unmatched junction bases numbered 14, after V lost 6 bases and J lost 0 bases. The CDR3 sequence is 18 residues long.

The chain carries TRBV4-2 and TRBJ1-1; no firm D call. Germline V gives CDR1 LGHNA, CDR2 YNFKEQ. The CDR3 sequence is 15 residues long. The V end was cut by 6 bases, the J end by 4 bases, with 18 bases between. For the CDR3, the DNA is TGTGCCAGCAGACTCGGGAACAGCGTACCCACTGAAGCTTTCTTT. Translation: CASRLGNSVPTEAFF.

This sequence joins TRBV12-5 and TRBJ1-5; D is unclear. The V end was cut by 5 bases, the J end by 4 bases, with 3 bases between. The CDR3 extends over 11 amino acids. The germline gives CDR1 LGHNT, CDR2 FRNRAP. CDR3 DNA: TGTGCTAGTGGTCTAAATCAGCCCCAGCATTTT. Translation gives CASGLNQPQHF.

The rearrangement joins TRBV7-2 to TRBJ2-7, with TRBD2 as a possible D gene (5 bases). The CDR3 is made up of 13 amino acids. Trimming removed 4 bases from V and 4 bases from J, with 11 bases in between. Germline loops: CDR1 SGHTA, CDR2 FQGNSA. The DNA for the CDR3 is TGTGCCAGCAGCTCCCCGTTAGCGTACGAGCAGTACTTC. This gives the protein CASSSPLAYEQYF.

This sequence joins TRBV4-3 and TRBJ2-1, with a weak D call TRBD2 (5 bases). This CDR3 comprises 17 residues. The germline gives CDR1 LGHNA, CDR2 YSLEER. V was pared by 0 bases and J by 0 bases, with 12 bases between. CDR3 loop: CASSQDLRRSSYNEQFF. The CDR3 DNA reads as TGCGCCAGCAGCCAAGATTTGAGGAGGAGCTCCTACAATGAGCAGTTCTTC.

This chain links TRBV30 with TRBJ1-5, with D uncertain. The CDR3 extends over 14 amino acids. CDR1 is GTSNPN, CDR2 SVGIG, per germline (reference sequence). V was pared by 0 bases and J by 6 bases, with 12 bases between. The CDR3 loop reads CAWSVFGVGQPQHF. The CDR3 DNA reads as TGTGCCTGGAGTGTATTCGGGGTGGGTCAGCCCCAGCATTTT. The whole variable domain, filled in from reference TRBV30 and TRBJ1-5, reads SQTIHQWPATLVQPVGSPLSLECTVEGTSNPNLYWYRQAAGRGLQLLFYSVGIGQISSEVPQNLSASRPQDRQFILSSKKLLLSDSGFYLCAWSVFGVGQPQHFGDGTRLSIL.

V is TRBV6-5 and J is TRBJ1-2; 10 bases match TRBD1. The CDR3 totals 15 residues. Germline CDR1 reads MNHEY; CDR2 reads SVGAGI. The V and J ends lost 6 bases and 7 bases, in that order; junction bases with no gene match: 11. In DNA form, the CDR3 reads TGTGCCAGCAGACCCCGGGACAGGGGCCCCGGTGGCTACACCTTC. The encoded protein is CASRPRDRGPGGYTF.

This clone was seen just once. The chain joins TRBV9 to TRBJ1-4, with TRBD1 identical over 8 bases. The CDR3 totals 17 residues. CDR1 is SGDLS, CDR2 YYNGEE, per germline. J lost 2 bases, V lost 0 bases, and 6 bases had no gene match. CDR3 in DNA: TGTGCCAGCAGCGTAGGACAGGGGTACTGGACTAATGAAAAACTGTTTTTT. Translating it yields CASSVGQGYWTNEKLFF.

The gene calls are TRBV10-3 and TRBJ2-2; 9 bases agree with TRBD1. J gave up 1 base and V 2 bases, and 2 bases lay outside the gene matches. From germline, CDR1 is ENHRY and CDR2 SYGVKD. CDR3 length: 16 amino acids. The chain's CDR3 is CAISEPGQGNTGELFF. CDR3 bases: TGTGCCATCAGTGAGCCGGGACAGGGGAACACCGGGGAGCTGTTTTTT.

The gene calls are TRBV6-4 and TRBJ2-1, with D maybe TRBD1 (6 bases). This CDR3 has 16 amino acids. V was clipped by 2 bases and J by 7 bases, with 18 bases between them. The V gene's germline CDR1 is MRHNA and CDR2 SNTAGT. The CDR3: CASSDRGHPSGNEQFF. The CDR3 bases are TGTGCCAGCAGTGACAGGGGACATCCATCGGGGAATGAGCAGTTCTTC.

The chain uses TRBV27 and TRBJ2-5; D not certain. Trimming left V 5 bases short and J 1 base short, with 8 bases between. From germline, CDR1 is MNHEY and CDR2 SMNVEV (reference sequence). The CDR3 length is 13 residues. The CDR3 loop reads CASSRYLQETQYF. Here the CDR3 DNA reads TGTGCCAGCAGTCGGTATCTCCAAGAGACCCAGTACTTC.

The rearrangement joins TRBV9 to TRBJ1-5; tentatively, D is TRBD1 (5 bases). The CDR3 totals 14 residues. V gave up 4 bases and J gave up 4 bases, with 12 bases separating them. The germline V gene has CDR1 SGDLS and CDR2 YYNGEE. This CDR3 is CASSLFGGNQPQHF. In DNA form, the CDR3 reads TGTGCCAGCAGCCTGTTCGGGGGGAATCAGCCCCAGCATTTT.

The chain employs TRBV4-3 and TRBJ2-1; 8 bases fit TRBD2. The CDR3 contains 13 residues. Trimming removed 0 bases from V and 14 bases from J; junction bases left unmatched: 6. CDR1 and CDR2 (germline): LGHNA, YSLEER. The chain's CDR3 is CASSQEGDGREFF. The CDR3 nucleotides read TGCGCCAGCAGCCAAGAAGGGGACGGGAGGGAGTTCTTC.

The genes are TRBV29-1 and TRBJ1-5; 7 bases match TRBD1. Germline V gene lookup returns CDR1 SQVTM and CDR2 ANQGSEA. J was trimmed by 5 bases and V by 4 bases; bases with no gene match: 11. CDR3 size: 15 residues. For the CDR3, the DNA is TGCAGCGTTGGCGGCCAGGGGGACCGCGATCAGCCCCAGCATTTT. As protein: CSVGGQGDRDQPQHF. Filled out from reference TRBV29-1 and TRBJ1-5, the complete variable domain reads SAVISQKPSRDICQRGTSLTIQCQVDSQVTMMFWYRQQPGQSLTLIATANQGSEATYESGFVIDKFPISRPNLTFSTLTVSNMSPEDSSIYLCSVGGQGDRDQPQHFGDGTRLSIL.

The chain combines TRBV2 with TRBJ1-3, with 7 bases fitting TRBD1. The CDR3 runs 15 residues. V was pared by 8 bases and J by 3 bases, with 10 bases of the junction left unmatched. The germline gives CDR1 SNHLY, CDR2 FYNNEI. The CDR3 region has the DNA TGTGCCAGCGGCAAACAGGGGCTTAGTGGAAACACCATATATTTT. Residues: CASGKQGLSGNTIYF.

V is TRBV28 and J is TRBJ1-5; D gene ambiguous. This CDR3 has 20 amino acids. Trimming took 4 bases from V and 0 from J, leaving 25 bases between them. Germline V gene data show CDR1 as MDHEN and CDR2 as SYDVKM. The CDR3 loop is CASSSPVGGGQENSNQPQHF. CDR3 nucleotide sequence: TGTGCCAGCAGTTCCCCGGTCGGTGGAGGGCAGGAAAATAGCAATCAGCCCCAGCATTTT.

The J gene is TRBJ1-1, the V gene TRBV5-6; D is ambiguous. Germline V gives CDR1 SGHDT, CDR2 YYEEEE. The CDR3 runs 13 residues. The V end lost 0 bases, the J end lost 8 bases, and 11 bases lay between the germline ends. The CDR3, as DNA: TGTGCCAGCAGCTTGGACGCTAAGCGAGAAGCTTTCTTT. It yields the protein CASSLDAKREAFF.

The genes are TRBV5-6 and TRBJ1-2; TRBD1 might be the D (5 bases). CDR1 and CDR2 (germline): SGHDT, YYEEEE. This CDR3 is built from 14 residues. The ends were cut back, 0 bases at V and 2 bases at J, with 8 bases in the middle. CDR3 nucleotides: TGTGCCAGCAGCTTGGGGGGCGACAACTATGGCTACACCTTC. It translates to CASSLGGDNYGYTF.

There are a few counts of this clone. The CDR3: CASSRGQGVYNEQFF. The DNA of the CDR3 is TGTGCCAGCAGCCGCGGACAGGGGGTTTACAATGAGCAGTTCTTC. This chain links TRBV13 with TRBJ2-1, with 10 bases matching TRBD1. The germline gives CDR1 PRHDT, CDR2 FYEKMQ (reference sequence). V was clipped by 5 bases and J by 4 bases; unmatched bases: 5. This CDR3 has 15 residues.

The chain joins TRBV28 to TRBJ2-5; 9 bases agree with TRBD1. The CDR3 extends over 14 amino acids. V gave up 6 bases and J gave up 7 bases; unmatched junction bases: 9. CDR1 and CDR2 from the germline V gene are MDHEN and SYDVKM. For the CDR3, the DNA is TGTGCCAGCAGACGGACAGGGGCAGGGGGGACCCAGTACTTC. It yields the protein CASRRTGAGGTQYF.

This chain links TRBV5-1 with TRBJ1-5; possible D gene TRBD1, 5 bases. V was pared by 0 bases and J by 4 bases, with 11 bases between. Germline V lookup: CDR1 SGHRS, CDR2 YFSETQ. CDR3 length equals 15 residues. CDR3 in amino acids: CASSLEGGGNQPQHF. DNA for the CDR3: TGCGCCAGCAGCTTGGAGGGCGGGGGTAATCAGCCCCAGCATTTT.